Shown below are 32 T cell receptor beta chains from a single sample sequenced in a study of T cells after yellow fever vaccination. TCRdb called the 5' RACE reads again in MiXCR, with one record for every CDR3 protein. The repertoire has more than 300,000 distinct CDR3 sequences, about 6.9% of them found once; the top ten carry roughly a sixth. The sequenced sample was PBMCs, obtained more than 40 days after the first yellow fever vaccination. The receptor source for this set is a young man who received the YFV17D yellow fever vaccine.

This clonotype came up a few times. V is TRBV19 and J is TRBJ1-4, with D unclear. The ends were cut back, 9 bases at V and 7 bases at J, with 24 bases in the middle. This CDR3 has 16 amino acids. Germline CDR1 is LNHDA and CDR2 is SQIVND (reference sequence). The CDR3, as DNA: TGTGCCAGCACCCGTTGGTCGGGCAACCGGGTTGAAAAACTGTTTTTT. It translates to CASTRWSGNRVEKLFF.

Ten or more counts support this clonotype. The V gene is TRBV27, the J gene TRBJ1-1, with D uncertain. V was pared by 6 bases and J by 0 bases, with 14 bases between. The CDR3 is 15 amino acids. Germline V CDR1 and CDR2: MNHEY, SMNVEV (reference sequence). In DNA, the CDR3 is TGTGCCAGCAGGAGGCAGCCCTACATGAACACTGAAGCTTTCTTT. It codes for CASRRQPYMNTEAFF.

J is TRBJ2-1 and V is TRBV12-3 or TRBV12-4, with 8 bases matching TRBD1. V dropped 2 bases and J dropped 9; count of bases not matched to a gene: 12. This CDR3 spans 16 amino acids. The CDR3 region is CASSLIRTGSFTEQFF. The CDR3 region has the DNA TGTGCCAGCAGTTTAATTCGGACAGGGAGTTTTACTGAGCAGTTCTTC.

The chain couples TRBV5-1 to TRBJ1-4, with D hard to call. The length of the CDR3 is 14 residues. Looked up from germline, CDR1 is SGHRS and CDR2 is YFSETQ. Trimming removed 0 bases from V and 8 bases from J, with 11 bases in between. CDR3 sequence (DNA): TGCGCCAGCAGCTTGGGACCGCCTGGGGAAAAACTGTTTTTT. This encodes CASSLGPPGEKLFF.

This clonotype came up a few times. The DNA of the CDR3 is TGTGCCAGCAGCTTAGTTCAGAGCTACGAGCAGTACGTC. Protein product: CASSLVQSYEQYV. The chain combines TRBV7-2 with TRBJ2-7, with D uncertain. The CDR3 runs 13 residues. Germline values: CDR1 SGHTA, CDR2 FQGNSA. Between the trimmed V and J ends, which lost 1 base and 3 bases, there was a span of 7 bases.

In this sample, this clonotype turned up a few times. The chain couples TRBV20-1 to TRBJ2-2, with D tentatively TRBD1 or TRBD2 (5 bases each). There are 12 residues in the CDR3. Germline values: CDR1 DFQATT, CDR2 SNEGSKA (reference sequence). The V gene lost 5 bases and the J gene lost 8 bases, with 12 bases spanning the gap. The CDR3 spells CSAGTVGGELFF. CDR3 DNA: TGCAGTGCTGGGACCGTCGGAGGGGAGCTGTTTTTT.

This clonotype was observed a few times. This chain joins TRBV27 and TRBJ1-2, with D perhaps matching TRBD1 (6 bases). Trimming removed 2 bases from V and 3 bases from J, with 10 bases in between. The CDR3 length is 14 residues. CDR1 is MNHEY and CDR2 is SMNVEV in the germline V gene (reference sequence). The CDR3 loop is CASSLLGGHYGYTF. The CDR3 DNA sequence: TGTGCCAGCAGTTTACTTGGGGGCCACTATGGCTACACCTTC.

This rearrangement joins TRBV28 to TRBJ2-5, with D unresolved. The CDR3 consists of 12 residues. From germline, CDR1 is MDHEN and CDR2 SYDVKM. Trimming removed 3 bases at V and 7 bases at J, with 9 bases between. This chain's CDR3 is CASSFPKGTQYF. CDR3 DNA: TGTGCCAGCAGTTTCCCAAAGGGGACCCAGTACTTC.

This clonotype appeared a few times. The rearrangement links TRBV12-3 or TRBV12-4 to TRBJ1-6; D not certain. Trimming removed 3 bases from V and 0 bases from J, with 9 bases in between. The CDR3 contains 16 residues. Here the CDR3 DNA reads TGTGCCAGCAGTTTGTACCAAAGCTCCTATAATTCACCCCTCCACTTT. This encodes CASSLYQSSYNSPLHF.

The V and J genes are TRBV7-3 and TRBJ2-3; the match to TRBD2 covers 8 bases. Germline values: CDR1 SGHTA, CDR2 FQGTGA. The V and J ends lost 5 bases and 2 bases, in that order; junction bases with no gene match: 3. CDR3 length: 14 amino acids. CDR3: CASSLSGDTDTQYF. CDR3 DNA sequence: TGTGCCAGCAGCCTTAGCGGGGACACAGATACGCAGTATTTT.

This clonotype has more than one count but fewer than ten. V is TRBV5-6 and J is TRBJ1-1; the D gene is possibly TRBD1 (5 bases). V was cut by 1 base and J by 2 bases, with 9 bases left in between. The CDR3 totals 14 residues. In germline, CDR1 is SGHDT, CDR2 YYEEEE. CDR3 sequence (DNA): TGTGCCAGCAGCTTGTTGGGACCCAACACTGAAGCTTTCTTT. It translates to CASSLLGPNTEAFF.

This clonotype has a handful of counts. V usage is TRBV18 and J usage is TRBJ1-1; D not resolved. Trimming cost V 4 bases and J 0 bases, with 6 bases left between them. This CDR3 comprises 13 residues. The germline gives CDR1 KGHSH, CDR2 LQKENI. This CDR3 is CASSQRLNTEAFF. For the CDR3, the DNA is TGTGCCAGCTCACAGAGGCTGAACACTGAAGCTTTCTTT.

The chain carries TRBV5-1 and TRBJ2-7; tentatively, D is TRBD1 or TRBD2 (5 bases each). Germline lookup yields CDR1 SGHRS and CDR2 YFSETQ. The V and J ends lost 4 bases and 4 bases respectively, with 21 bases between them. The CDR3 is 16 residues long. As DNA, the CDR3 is TGCGCCAGCAGCCCTGGTGGGGGTTTAGATCTTTACGAGCAGTACGTC. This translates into CASSPGGGLDLYEQYV.

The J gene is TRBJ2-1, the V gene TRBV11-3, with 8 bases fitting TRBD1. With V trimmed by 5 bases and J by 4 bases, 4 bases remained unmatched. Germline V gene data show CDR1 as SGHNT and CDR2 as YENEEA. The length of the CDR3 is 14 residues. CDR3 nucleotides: TGTGCCAGCAGCACGAGGGACAGGTACAATGAGCAGTTCTTC. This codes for CASSTRDRYNEQFF.

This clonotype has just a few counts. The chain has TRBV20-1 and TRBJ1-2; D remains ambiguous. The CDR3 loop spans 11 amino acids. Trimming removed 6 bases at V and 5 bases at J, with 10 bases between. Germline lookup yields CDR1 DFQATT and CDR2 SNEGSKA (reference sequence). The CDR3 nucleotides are TGCAGTGCGCTGGGATCGTATGGCTACACCTTC. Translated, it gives CSALGSYGYTF.

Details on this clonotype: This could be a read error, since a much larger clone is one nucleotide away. The CDR3 reads CSAKGQDNTGELFF. CDR3 bases: TGCAGTGCTAAAGGACAGGACAACACCGGGGAGCTGTTTTTT. The gene calls are TRBV20-1 and TRBJ2-2; TRBD1 matches 7 bases. In germline, CDR1 is DFQATT, CDR2 SNEGSKA (reference sequence). CDR3 size: 14 residues. J gave up 2 bases and V 4 bases, and 4 bases lay outside the gene matches.

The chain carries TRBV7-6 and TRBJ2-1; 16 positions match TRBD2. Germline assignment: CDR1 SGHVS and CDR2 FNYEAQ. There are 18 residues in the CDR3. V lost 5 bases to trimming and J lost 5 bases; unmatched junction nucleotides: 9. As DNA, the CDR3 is TGTGCCAGCAGCCCCTACCAGGGACTAGCGGGGGGGAACAATGAGCAGTTCTTC. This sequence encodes CASSPYQGLAGGNNEQFF. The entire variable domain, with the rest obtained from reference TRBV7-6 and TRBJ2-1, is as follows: GAGVSQSPRYKVTKRGQDVALRCDPISGHVSLYWYRQALGQGPEFLTYFNYEAQQDKSGLPNDRFSAERPEGSISTLTIQRTEQRDSAMYRCASSPYQGLAGGNNEQFFGPGTRLTVL.

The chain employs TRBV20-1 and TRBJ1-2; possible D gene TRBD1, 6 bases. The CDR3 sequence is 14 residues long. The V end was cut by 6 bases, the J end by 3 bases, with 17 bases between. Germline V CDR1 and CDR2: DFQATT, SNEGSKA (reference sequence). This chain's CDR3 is CSATSLGGDYGYTF. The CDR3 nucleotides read TGCAGTGCCACGTCGTTAGGGGGGGACTATGGCTACACCTTC.

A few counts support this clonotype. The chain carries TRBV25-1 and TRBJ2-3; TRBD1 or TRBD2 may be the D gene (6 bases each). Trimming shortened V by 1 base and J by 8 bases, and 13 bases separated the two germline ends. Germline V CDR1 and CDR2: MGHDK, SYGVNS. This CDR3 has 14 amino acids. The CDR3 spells CASSEFGGGGTQYF. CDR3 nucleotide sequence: TGTGCCAGCAGTGAATTCGGAGGGGGAGGTACGCAGTATTTT.

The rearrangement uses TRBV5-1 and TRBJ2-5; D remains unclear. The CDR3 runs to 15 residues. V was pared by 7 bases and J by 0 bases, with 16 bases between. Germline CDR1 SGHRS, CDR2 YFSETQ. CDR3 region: CASAPYPGDQETQYF. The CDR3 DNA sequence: TGCGCCAGCGCGCCATACCCTGGGGACCAAGAGACCCAGTACTTC.

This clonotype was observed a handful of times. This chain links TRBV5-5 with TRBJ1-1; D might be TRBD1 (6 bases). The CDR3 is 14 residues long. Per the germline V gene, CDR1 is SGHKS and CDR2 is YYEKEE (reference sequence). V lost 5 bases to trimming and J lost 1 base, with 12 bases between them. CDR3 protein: CASRSGTPNTEAFF. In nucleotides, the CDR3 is TGTGCCAGCAGGTCCGGGACACCGAACACTGAAGCTTTCTTT. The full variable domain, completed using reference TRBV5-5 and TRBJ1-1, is DAGVTQSPTHLIKTRGQQVTLRCSPISGHKSVSWYQQVLGQGPQFIFQYYEKEERGRGNFPDRFSARQFPNYSSELNVNALLLGDSALYLCASRSGTPNTEAFFGQGTRLTVV.

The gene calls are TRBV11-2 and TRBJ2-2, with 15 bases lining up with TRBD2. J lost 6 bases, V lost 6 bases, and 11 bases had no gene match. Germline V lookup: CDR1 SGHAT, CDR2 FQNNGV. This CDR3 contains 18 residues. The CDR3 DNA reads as TGTGCCAGCAGTCCACCGGGACTAGCGGGGGGTCAATCCGGGGAGCTGTTTTTT. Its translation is CASSPPGLAGGQSGELFF. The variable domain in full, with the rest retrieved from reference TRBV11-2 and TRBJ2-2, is EAGVAQSPRYKIIEKRQSVAFWCNPISGHATLYWYQQILGQGPKLLIQFQNNGVVDDSQLPKDRFSAERLKGVDSTLKIQPAKLEDSAVYLCASSPPGLAGGQSGELFFGEGSRLTVL.

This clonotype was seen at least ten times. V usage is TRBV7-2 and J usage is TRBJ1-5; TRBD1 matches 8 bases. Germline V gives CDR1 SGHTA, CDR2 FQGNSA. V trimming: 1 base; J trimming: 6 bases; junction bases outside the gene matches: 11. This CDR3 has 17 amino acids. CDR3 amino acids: CASSLVPGTGSGQPQHF. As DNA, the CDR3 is TGTGCCAGCAGCTTAGTTCCAGGGACAGGTAGCGGTCAGCCCCAGCATTTT.

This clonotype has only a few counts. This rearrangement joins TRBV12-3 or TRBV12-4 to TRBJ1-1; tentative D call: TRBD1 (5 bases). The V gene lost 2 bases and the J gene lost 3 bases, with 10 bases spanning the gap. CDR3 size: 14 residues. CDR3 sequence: CASSLSVGDTEAFF. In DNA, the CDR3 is TGTGCCAGCAGTTTATCGGTGGGGGACACTGAAGCTTTCTTT.

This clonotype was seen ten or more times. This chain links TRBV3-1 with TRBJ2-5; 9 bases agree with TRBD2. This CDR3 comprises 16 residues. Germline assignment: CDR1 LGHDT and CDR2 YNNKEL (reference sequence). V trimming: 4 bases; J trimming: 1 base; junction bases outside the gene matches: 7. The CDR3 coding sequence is TGTGCCAGCAGCCCCAGCCTAGCGGGGCTCCAAGAGACCCAGTACTTC. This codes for CASSPSLAGLQETQYF.

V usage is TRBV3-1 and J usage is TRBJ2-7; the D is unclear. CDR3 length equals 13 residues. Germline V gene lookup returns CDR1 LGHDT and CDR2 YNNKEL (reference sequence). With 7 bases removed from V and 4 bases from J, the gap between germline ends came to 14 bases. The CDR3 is CASKPLVGYEQYF. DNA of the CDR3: TGTGCCAGCAAGCCGCTCGTCGGGTACGAGCAGTACTTC.

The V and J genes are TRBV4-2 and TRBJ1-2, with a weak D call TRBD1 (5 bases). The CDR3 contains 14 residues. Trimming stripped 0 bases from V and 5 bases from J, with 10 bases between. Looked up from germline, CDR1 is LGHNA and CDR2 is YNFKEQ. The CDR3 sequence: CASSQDREGYGYTF. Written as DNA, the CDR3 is TGTGCCAGCAGCCAAGATCGGGAGGGGTATGGCTACACCTTC.

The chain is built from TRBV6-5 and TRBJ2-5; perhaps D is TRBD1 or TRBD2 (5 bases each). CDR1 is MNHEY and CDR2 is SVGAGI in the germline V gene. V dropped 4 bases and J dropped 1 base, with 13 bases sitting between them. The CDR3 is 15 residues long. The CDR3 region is CASSSSGQIQETQYF. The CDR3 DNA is TGTGCCAGCAGTTCCTCGGGGCAGATCCAAGAGACCCAGTACTTC.

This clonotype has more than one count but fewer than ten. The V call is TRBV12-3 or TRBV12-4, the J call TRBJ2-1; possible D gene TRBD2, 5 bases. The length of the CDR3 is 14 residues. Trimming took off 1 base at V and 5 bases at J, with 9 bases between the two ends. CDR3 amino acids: CASSLVGRDNEQFF. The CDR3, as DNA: TGTGCCAGCAGTTTAGTGGGGAGAGACAATGAGCAGTTCTTC.

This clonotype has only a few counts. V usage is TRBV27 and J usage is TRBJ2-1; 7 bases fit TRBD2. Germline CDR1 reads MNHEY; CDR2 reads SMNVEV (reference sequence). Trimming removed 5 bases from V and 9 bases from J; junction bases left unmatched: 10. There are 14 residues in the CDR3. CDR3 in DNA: TGTGCCAGCAGTCAAGGACTAGTCGCGGCTGAGCAGTTCTTC. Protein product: CASSQGLVAAEQFF.

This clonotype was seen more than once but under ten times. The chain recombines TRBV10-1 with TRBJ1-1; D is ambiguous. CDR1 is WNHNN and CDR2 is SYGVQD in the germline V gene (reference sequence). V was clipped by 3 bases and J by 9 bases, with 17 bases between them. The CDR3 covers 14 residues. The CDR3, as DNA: TGCGCCAGCAGTGATAGAAGTTCAGCCTCGAAAGCTTTCTTT. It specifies CASSDRSSASKAFF.

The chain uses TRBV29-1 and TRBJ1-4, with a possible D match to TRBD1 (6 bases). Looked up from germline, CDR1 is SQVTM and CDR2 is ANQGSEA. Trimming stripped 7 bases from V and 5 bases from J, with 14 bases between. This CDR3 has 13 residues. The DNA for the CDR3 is TGCAGCGCCCGGACAGTGCGAAATGAAAAACTGTTTTTT. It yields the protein CSARTVRNEKLFF.